This T cell receptor beta chain was identified during a study of blood T cell repertoires in COVID-19 (TCRdb year 2020). Context from the whole study: The collaborator samples originated in the United States, Italy and Spain and spanned the acute and convalescent phases of COVID-19. The prospective study material was composed of cDNA or gDNA derived from T cells, B-cell-depleted T cells, or PBMCs. Nearly every sample came with metadata listing a de-identified subject ID, COVID-19 status, age in years and sex. The samples were drawn from the first 160 participants of the ongoing ImmuneRACE study and from 950 to 1,500 subjects provided by 6 global collaborators. Where available, HLA class I and class II types were taken from metadata supplied by the sample provider and were not determined by assay-based typing. Deeply sampled blood TCRbeta repertoires from subjects exposed to, actively infected with, or recovered from COVID-19 were included in the dataset. The repertoires were made available in a free public database intended to serve as a resource for research on the immune response to SARS-CoV-2.

Overall results and qualifications from the work: The quantity of clinical and demographic metadata differed by source and by participant and was supplied without curation.

About this clone: Its target antigen remains unknown. Within one base of it there is no much larger clone, and no base qualities were kept.

The collaborating institutions used their own protocols to collect whole blood in K2EDTA tubes. For TCRbeta analysis, collaborators shipped samples in one of three forms: frozen whole blood, isolated PBMCs, or DNA extracted from either of those sample types. V is clipped by 0 bases and J by 14 bases, and the sequence between their germline boundaries is 11 bases long. Inclusive of the bounding cysteine and phenylalanine, the CDR3 is 13 residues long. CDR3 DNA only is kept here, 39 bases in frame from base 1. CDR1 SGHTA and CDR2 FQGNSA are derived from the germline V gene. TCRbeta CDR3 regions were amplified from genomic DNA using the immunoSEQ Assay, a bias-controlled multiplex PCR. Per the original workflow: The number of nucleated cells in each sample was estimated by amplification of reference gene primers within the assay. Sequence reads were collapsed and filtered to measure the absolute abundance of every unique TCRbeta CDR3 rearrangement. For each sample, productive Simpson clonality was calculated as the square root of Simpson's diversity index over productive rearrangements. TCRdb's version of the immuneACCESS table is confined to in-frame rearrangements and falls short of the full clone set. An unresolved V gene accounts for under half of the shortfall where checked; the remainder is of unknown origin. V and J calls and clone size are as listed in that table; D and trimming were resolved from the DNA. Counted in this sample were 90,000 to 110,000 clones; 81% of them appeared once. The ten largest account for approximately 38% of the sample.

The rearranged chain carries TRBV7-2 and TRBJ1-6; no D gene call is confident. Sequencing was performed on peripheral blood. The clonotype comes from a man older than 75 with acute or convalescent COVID-19. The CDR3 region has the sequence CASSLARFQTLHF. The nucleotides read TGTGCCAGCAGCTTAGCGCGATTTCAAACCCTCCACTTT. When the CDR3 is completed using the reference TRBV7-2 and TRBJ1-6 genes on either side, the full variable domain is GAGVSQSPSNKVTEKGKDVELRCDPISGHTALYWYRQSLGQGLEFLIYFQGNSAPDKSGLPSDRFSAERTGGSVSTLTIQRTQQEDSAVYLCASSLARFQTLHFGNGTRLTVT.